Below are 17 T cell receptor beta chains sequenced from a single sample in a study of blood T cell repertoires in COVID-19. Profiled with immunoSEQ multiplex PCR; TCRdb holds only in-frame clones, not every one. The sample consists of 60,000 or so clones, approximately 86% of them appearing once. Sequencing was done on a sample of peripheral blood. The receptor source for this set is a man aged 60 to 69 with acute or convalescent COVID-19.

This clone was detected only once. The chain recombines TRBV7-3 with TRBJ2-2; 7 bases are a match to TRBD2. The CDR3 spans 15 residues. Germline CDR1 reads SGHTA; CDR2 reads FQGTGA. V lost 3 bases to trimming and J lost 0 bases; unmatched junction nucleotides: 1. CDR3 in amino acids: CASSFGLANTGELFF. CDR3 DNA sequence: TGTGCCAGCAGCTTCGGACTAGCGAACACCGGGGAGCTGTTTTTT.

This chain joins TRBV2 and TRBJ1-1; D not resolved. V was cut by 4 bases and J by 0 bases, with 9 bases left in between. This CDR3 spans 14 amino acids. Germline values: CDR1 SNHLY, CDR2 FYNNEI. CDR3: CASSGQALNTEAFF. The CDR3 coding sequence is TGTGCCAGCAGTGGTCAGGCTTTGAACACTGAAGCTTTCTTT. Complete variable domain (other parts from reference TRBV2 and TRBJ1-1): EPEVTQTPSHQVTQMGQEVILRCVPISNHLYFYWYRQILGQKVEFLVSFYNNEISEKSEIFDDQFSVERPDGSNFTLKIRSTKLEDSAMYFCASSGQALNTEAFFGQGTRLTVV.

The chain carries TRBV5-1 and TRBJ2-2; TRBD1 is a possible D gene (5 bases). The CDR3 consists of 15 residues. Germline loops: CDR1 SGHRS, CDR2 YFSETQ. V lost 4 bases and J 0 bases, leaving 10 bases between the germline ends. The DNA for the CDR3 is TGCGCCAGCAGCGCCGGACATTCGAACACCGGGGAGCTGTTTTTT. Translating it yields CASSAGHSNTGELFF.

J is TRBJ2-2 and V is TRBV4-1; 7 bases align to TRBD2. The germline V gene has CDR1 MGHRA and CDR2 YSYEKL. V lost 4 bases to trimming and J lost 5 bases; unmatched junction nucleotides: 13. This CDR3 comprises 17 residues. The CDR3 nucleotides read TGCGCCAGCAGCCCCTCACCCGGGACTACCCCAACCGGGGAGCTGTTTTTT. Its translation is CASSPSPGTTPTGELFF.

The chain combines TRBV10-1 with TRBJ2-7; TRBD1 is a possible D gene (5 bases). The CDR3 extends over 13 amino acids. The germline V gene has CDR1 WNHNN and CDR2 SYGVQD (reference sequence). V lost 6 bases and J 1 base, leaving 10 bases between the germline ends. The CDR3 nucleotides are TGCGCCAGCAGCTCAGACAGATCCTACGAGCAGTACTTC. This translates into CASSSDRSYEQYF.

The CDR3 nucleotides are TGCGCCAGCAGCCAGTTCAGCGGCTCCTACAATGAGCAGTTCTTC. Residues: CASSQFSGSYNEQFF. The rearrangement links TRBV4-1 to TRBJ2-1, with TRBD2 as a possible D gene (5 bases). The CDR3 runs to 15 residues. V gave up 3 bases and J gave up 0 bases, with 9 bases separating them. The germline V gene has CDR1 MGHRA and CDR2 YSYEKL.

The chain is built from TRBV6-1 and TRBJ2-6; tentatively, D is TRBD2 (5 bases). The germline CDR1 and CDR2 sequences are MNHNS and SASEGT. The CDR3 totals 15 residues. With 2 bases removed from V and 1 base from J, the gap between germline ends came to 6 bases. The DNA of the CDR3 is TGTGCCAGCAGTGAATGGGAGTCTGGGGCCAACGTCCTGACTTTC. Translated: CASSEWESGANVLTF.

The J gene is TRBJ2-1, the V gene TRBV5-4, with TRBD1 matching 8 bases. V shed 0 bases and J 3 bases; nucleotides not matched to a gene: 5. Germline V lookup: CDR1 SGHNT, CDR2 YYREEE (reference sequence). CDR3 length equals 16 residues. The CDR3 sequence: CASSLATGVIYNEQFF. DNA for the CDR3: TGTGCCAGCAGCTTGGCGACAGGGGTTATCTACAATGAGCAGTTCTTC.

The chain uses TRBV5-4 and TRBJ2-3; 7 nucleotides align to TRBD1. The CDR3 runs to 15 residues. The germline CDR1 and CDR2 sequences are SGHNT and YYREEE (reference sequence). Trimming took 3 bases from V and 2 from J; bases not matched to a gene: 6. CDR3 bases: TGTGCCAGCAGCTCAGGGGGTAGATACACAGATACGCAGTATTTT. Amino acid sequence: CASSSGGRYTDTQYF.

This chain connects TRBV5-4 to TRBJ1-1; D not resolved. Germline V gives CDR1 SGHNT, CDR2 YYREEE (reference sequence). Trimming pared 2 bases from V and 0 bases from J, leaving 8 bases between. The CDR3 covers 14 residues. CDR3 sequence (DNA): TGTGCCAGCAGCTTTAGTCAAATGAACACTGAAGCTTTCTTT. Its protein is CASSFSQMNTEAFF.

This sequence joins TRBV30 and TRBJ2-1, with 10 positions matching TRBD2. Germline CDR1 GTSNPN, CDR2 SVGIG (reference sequence). The CDR3 extends over 14 amino acids. J was trimmed by 9 bases and V by 4 bases; bases with no gene match: 9. This chain's CDR3 is CAWIGLAGAGEQFF. The CDR3 DNA follows: TGTGCCTGGATTGGGCTAGCGGGAGCCGGTGAGCAGTTCTTC.

This rearrangement joins TRBV2 to TRBJ2-7; D is possibly TRBD2 (6 bases). The CDR3 covers 14 residues. Germline assignment: CDR1 SNHLY and CDR2 FYNNEI. With 6 bases removed from V and 4 bases from J, the gap between germline ends came to 16 bases. CDR3: CASRPGTGGYEQYF. As DNA, the CDR3 is TGTGCCAGCAGACCCGGGACCGGAGGGTACGAGCAGTACTTC.

This chain links TRBV13 with TRBJ2-7; 7 nucleotides match TRBD1. V was pared by 5 bases and J by 3 bases, with 4 bases of the junction left unmatched. The CDR3 totals 13 residues. The germline V gene encodes CDR1 PRHDT and CDR2 FYEKMQ (reference sequence). The CDR3 sequence is CASSLGQVYEQYF. The DNA for the CDR3 is TGTGCCAGCAGCCTCGGACAGGTCTACGAGCAGTACTTC.

The V call is TRBV15, the J call TRBJ2-3, with TRBD2 matching over 11 bases. V lost 3 bases to trimming and J lost 4 bases; unmatched junction nucleotides: 6. Germline V gives CDR1 LNHNV, CDR2 YYDKDF (reference sequence). The length of the CDR3 is 16 residues. CDR3 nucleotide sequence: TGTGCCACCAGCAGGGTACTAGCGGGAGCTTCAGATACGCAGTATTTT. It translates to CATSRVLAGASDTQYF.

This chain links TRBV18 with TRBJ2-5; D not certain. The CDR3 has 14 amino acids. Germline V lookup: CDR1 KGHSH, CDR2 LQKENI. V was shortened by 3 bases and J by 4 bases, with 12 bases between the two germline ends. For the CDR3, the DNA is TGTGCCAGCTCACCCAGGCAGGCGTCAGAGACCCAGTACTTC. Encoded protein: CASSPRQASETQYF.

This clone was seen a single time. The chain links TRBV19 to TRBJ2-2; D unresolved. The CDR3 length is 15 residues. V was trimmed by 3 bases and J by 0 bases, leaving 8 bases between them. Germline CDR1 and CDR2: LNHDA and SQIVND (reference sequence). CDR3 amino acids: CASSIALANTGELFF. In nucleotides, the CDR3 is TGTGCCAGTAGTATTGCGCTCGCGAACACCGGGGAGCTGTTTTTT.

The chain recombines TRBV19 with TRBJ1-1, with D possibly being TRBD1 (5 bases). The CDR3 runs 14 residues. Trimming took 5 bases from V and 2 from J, leaving 12 bases between them. The V gene's germline CDR1 is LNHDA and CDR2 SQIVND (reference sequence). Written as DNA, the CDR3 is TGTGCCAGTAGTTGGGGTGGGGCTAACACTGAAGCTTTCTTT. It translates to CASSWGGANTEAFF.